A single sample is the source of the 22 T cell receptor beta chains below, sequenced in a study of T cells in Graves' hyperthyroidism and ophthalmopathy. Amplified regions were TCR beta CDR3 sequences from RNA transcripts. First-round RT-PCR with HTBI primers amplified the TCR CDR3 region. MiXCR, run by TCRdb on the multiplex PCR reads, gives a single entry per CDR3 protein. The table shows some 350,000 distinct CDR3 sequences, with approximately 14% occurring only once. Sequenced: blood. These receptors all come from a woman aged 55-75 years with Graves' ophthalmopathy.

This clonotype was counted ten times or more. The rearrangement links TRBV28 to TRBJ2-1; tentative D call: TRBD2 (6 bases). Trimming took 9 bases from V and 4 from J, leaving 19 bases between them. CDR3 length: 15 residues. Germline assignment: CDR1 MDHEN and CDR2 SYDVKM. The CDR3 region is CASKTGGTFYNEQFF. The CDR3 nucleotides are TGTGCCAGTAAGACGGGCGGGACGTTTTACAATGAGCAGTTCTTC.

This clonotype was observed at least ten times. The chain employs TRBV3-1 and TRBJ2-3; 8 bases align to TRBD2. Germline values: CDR1 LGHDT, CDR2 YNNKEL (reference sequence). The CDR3 is 17 amino acids. V shed 1 base and J 4 bases; nucleotides not matched to a gene: 10. The CDR3 is CASSQGSAGALPDTQYF. The CDR3 nucleotides read TGTGCCAGCAGCCAAGGGTCAGCGGGAGCCCTCCCAGATACGCAGTATTTT.

This clonotype was observed many times. The chain carries TRBV30 and TRBJ2-7; 8 positions agree with TRBD2. Germline V gene lookup returns CDR1 GTSNPN and CDR2 SVGIG (reference sequence). This CDR3 is built from 14 residues. After removal of 4 bases from V and 4 bases from J, the junction contained 9 bases not matched to a gene. CDR3 residues: CAWNGGSGRYEQYF. The CDR3 DNA sequence: TGTGCCTGGAACGGGGGGAGCGGGAGATACGAGCAGTACTTC.

This clonotype occurred a few times. The chain links TRBV5-1 to TRBJ2-7, with D perhaps TRBD1 or TRBD2 (5 bases each). Germline V gives CDR1 SGHRS, CDR2 YFSETQ. This CDR3 contains 15 residues. The V end lost 0 bases, the J end lost 6 bases, and 16 bases lay between the germline ends. The CDR3 DNA follows: TGCGCCAGCAGCTTGGACCCAGGGACCCCCTCCGAGCAGTACTTC. Translation: CASSLDPGTPSEQYF.

At least ten counts were recorded for this clonotype. CDR3 in amino acids: CAWRTGTHYEQYF. Here the CDR3 DNA reads TGTGCCTGGAGGACAGGGACCCACTACGAGCAGTACTTC. This rearrangement joins TRBV30 to TRBJ2-7; 7 bases line up with TRBD1. CDR3 length equals 13 residues. The junction had 5 bases not matched to a gene; V was cut back by 3 bases and J by 3 bases. Looked up from germline, CDR1 is GTSNPN and CDR2 is SVGIG (reference sequence). Full variable domain (missing parts from reference TRBV30 and TRBJ2-7): SQTIHQWPATLVQPVGSPLSLECTVEGTSNPNLYWYRQAAGRGLQLLFYSVGIGQISSEVPQNLSASRPQDRQFILSSKKLLLSDSGFYLCAWRTGTHYEQYFGPGTRLTVT.

This clonotype was detected many times. The chain has TRBV12-3 or TRBV12-4 and TRBJ2-1, with 9 nucleotides matching TRBD2. This CDR3 has 19 amino acids. Trimming took 5 bases from V and 1 from J; bases not matched to a gene: 15. This CDR3 reads CASSPLGGGRARSYNEQFF. The CDR3 region has the DNA TGTGCCAGCAGTCCCCTAGGTGGCGGGAGGGCCAGATCCTACAATGAGCAGTTCTTC.

This clonotype has ten or more counts. The V and J genes are TRBV7-3 and TRBJ2-7; 9 bases fit TRBD1. J gave up 2 bases and V 2 bases, and 1 base lay outside the gene matches. The CDR3 totals 14 residues. Per the germline V gene, CDR1 is SGHTA and CDR2 is FQGTGA. In nucleotides, the CDR3 is TGTGCCAGCAGCTTACGACAGGGGGCCTACGAGCAGTACTTC. It codes for CASSLRQGAYEQYF.

This clonotype has just a few counts. The chain couples TRBV6-4 to TRBJ1-6; possible D gene TRBD1, 6 bases. The CDR3 has 15 amino acids. Looked up from germline, CDR1 is MRHNA and CDR2 is SNTAGT. The V end lost 4 bases, the J end lost 5 bases, and 12 bases lay between the germline ends. CDR3 nucleotide sequence: TGTGCCAGCAGTGCGGCGGGACAACATAATTCACCCCTCCACTTT. It encodes CASSAAGQHNSPLHF.

This clonotype was found many times. The V gene is TRBV27, the J gene TRBJ2-1; 14 nucleotides align to TRBD2. V shed 6 bases, J shed 8 bases, and the junction held 3 bases outside the gene matches. Germline V gives CDR1 MNHEY, CDR2 SMNVEV (reference sequence). The CDR3 is 14 residues long. The CDR3 here is CASRPGLAGDEQFF. CDR3 sequence (DNA): TGTGCCAGCAGACCGGGACTAGCGGGAGATGAGCAGTTCTTC.

The table lists this clonotype with a count of one. The rearrangement links TRBV28 to TRBJ2-5, with D perhaps TRBD1 (6 bases). This CDR3 contains 15 residues. V was pared by 5 bases and J by 0 bases, with 13 bases between. Germline V gene data show CDR1 as MDHEN and CDR2 as SYDVKM. CDR3: CASSPGTMYQETQYF. CDR3 DNA: TGTGCCAGCAGTCCCGGGACAATGTACCAAGAGACCCAGTACTTC.

The rearrangement joins TRBV20-1 to TRBJ2-7; D is possibly TRBD2 (7 bases). This CDR3 comprises 13 residues. CDR1 is DFQATT and CDR2 is SNEGSKA in the germline V gene (reference sequence). Trimming left V 7 bases short and J 7 bases short, with 20 bases between. The CDR3 DNA is TGCAGTGGAAGGGGACTACCTACAGGGGAGCAGTACTTC. Translated, it gives CSGRGLPTGEQYF.

This clonotype was counted many times. This chain connects TRBV28 to TRBJ2-7; 10 nucleotides agree with TRBD2. CDR3 size: 15 residues. The trim removed 1 base at V and 6 bases at J, leaving 6 bases unmatched. Germline-derived CDR1 and CDR2 are MDHEN and SYDVKM. The CDR3 nucleotides read TGTGCCAGCAGTTTATCGCCTAGCGGGAGAACCGAGCAGTACTTC. Encoded protein: CASSLSPSGRTEQYF.

This clonotype was seen ten or more times. This sequence joins TRBV7-9 and TRBJ2-7, with D perhaps being TRBD1 or TRBD2 (6 bases each). Trimming removed 1 base from V and 4 bases from J, with 14 bases in between. The CDR3 is 15 amino acids. Germline CDR1 reads SEHNR; CDR2 reads FQNEAQ (reference sequence). CDR3 amino acids: CASSLVAGHLYEQYF. Written as DNA, the CDR3 is TGTGCCAGCAGCTTAGTCGCGGGACACCTTTACGAGCAGTACTTC. The entire variable domain, with the rest obtained from reference TRBV7-9 and TRBJ2-7, is as follows: DTGVSQNPRHKITKRGQNVTFRCDPISEHNRLYWYRQTLGQGPEFLTYFQNEAQLEKSRLLSDRFSAERPKGSFSTLEIQRTEQGDSAMYLCASSLVAGHLYEQYFGPGTRLTVT.

This sequence joins TRBV20-1 and TRBJ2-3; D is perhaps TRBD2 (6 bases). Germline values: CDR1 DFQATT, CDR2 SNEGSKA (reference sequence). V was cut by 5 bases and J by 3 bases, with 18 bases left in between. This CDR3 contains 15 residues. Here the CDR3 reads CSAGAAGLSTDTQYF. In DNA form, the CDR3 reads TGCAGTGCTGGGGCGGCGGGATTGAGTACAGATACGCAGTATTTT.

This clonotype appeared many times. J is TRBJ2-5 and V is TRBV28, with D possibly matching TRBD1 (7 bases). Germline CDR1 and CDR2: MDHEN and SYDVKM. This CDR3 is 14 amino acids long. The V gene lost 3 bases and the J gene lost 6 bases, with 14 bases spanning the gap. CDR3 nucleotides: TGTGCCAGCAGTTTCGGGCAGGGGGGCAAGACCCAGTACTTC. Translation: CASSFGQGGKTQYF.

This clonotype was counted ten times or more. This rearrangement joins TRBV2 to TRBJ2-1, with TRBD2 matching 9 bases. This CDR3 has 12 amino acids. The V gene end was trimmed by 9 bases and the J gene end by 9 bases; junction bases not matched to a gene: 6. Germline V gives CDR1 SNHLY, CDR2 FYNNEI. For the CDR3, the DNA is TGTGCCAGTAAAGCGGGAGGATTTGAGCAGTTCTTC. As protein: CASKAGGFEQFF.

V gene TRBV12-3 or TRBV12-4 combines with J gene TRBJ2-7; TRBD2 agrees at 8 bases. V lost 3 bases to trimming and J lost 7 bases; unmatched junction nucleotides: 5. This CDR3 comprises 13 residues. CDR3 DNA sequence: TGTGCCAGCAGTTTTAGTAGCGGGAATGAGCAGTACTTC. Encoded protein: CASSFSSGNEQYF.

This clonotype was found a few times. V gene TRBV12-3 or TRBV12-4 combines with J gene TRBJ1-2; D is ambiguous. The CDR3 covers 11 residues. V lost 8 bases to trimming and J lost 8 bases, with 12 bases between them. The CDR3 sequence: CASLAIRGYTF. CDR3 bases: TGTGCCAGCCTGGCCATAAGGGGCTACACCTTC.

In this sample, this clonotype turned up a few times. The chain combines TRBV11-2 with TRBJ1-2, with 10 bases fitting TRBD1. Germline V gives CDR1 SGHAT, CDR2 FQNNGV. CDR3 length: 13 residues. The junction had 1 base not matched to a gene; V was cut back by 3 bases and J by 6 bases. DNA of the CDR3: TGTGCCAGCAGCTTCGACAGGGGGCATGGCTACACCTTC. Protein: CASSFDRGHGYTF. Drawing the rest from reference TRBV11-2 and TRBJ1-2, the complete variable domain is EAGVAQSPRYKIIEKRQSVAFWCNPISGHATLYWYQQILGQGPKLLIQFQNNGVVDDSQLPKDRFSAERLKGVDSTLKIQPAKLEDSAVYLCASSFDRGHGYTFGSGTRLTVV.

Many counts were recorded for this clonotype. The rearrangement uses TRBV6-5 and TRBJ1-1; D gene unclear. This CDR3 comprises 14 residues. Per germline, CDR1 MNHEY and CDR2 SVGAGI. The ends were cut back, 2 bases at V and 4 bases at J, with 11 bases in the middle. In DNA form, the CDR3 reads TGTGCCAGCAGTTACACAGAGTATAGCACTGAAGCTTTCTTT. Protein sequence: CASSYTEYSTEAFF.

This clonotype has at least ten counts. The rearrangement joins TRBV28 to TRBJ2-7; no reliable D call. The CDR3 loop spans 16 amino acids. The germline V gene has CDR1 MDHEN and CDR2 SYDVKM. V lost 2 bases to trimming and J lost 3 bases, with 17 bases between them. The CDR3 coding sequence is TGTGCCAGCAGTTTAGCCCTCCTGCGTACCCACTACGAGCAGTACTTC. Translated, it gives CASSLALLRTHYEQYF.

The chain couples TRBV3-1 to TRBJ2-1, with D possibly matching TRBD2 (5 bases). The CDR3 is 15 amino acids. The germline V and J ends were trimmed by 6 bases and 4 bases, with 16 bases remaining between them. Per germline, CDR1 LGHDT and CDR2 YNNKEL (reference sequence). The CDR3 sequence: CASRKGLTGYNEQFF. CDR3 DNA: TGTGCCAGCAGAAAAGGTCTAACGGGGTACAATGAGCAGTTCTTC.